These T cell receptor beta chains were read from a single sample in a study of blood T cell repertoires in COVID-19. Method: immunoSEQ multiplex PCR; TCRdb's copy keeps in-frame clones and lacks some. This sample has around 210,000 clones; roughly 85% occur once, and the top ten carry 4% to 6%. The sequenced material came from peripheral blood. The receptor set was obtained from a man aged 50 to 60 with COVID-19, enrolled during active disease. CDR3s include the opening cysteine and the closing phenylalanine or tryptophan. D genes are given only for firm matches. Part of the rows lack a size; the others show once, few, many or a class for expanded clones.

14	TRBV7-2	TRBJ2-2	-	-	TGTGCCAGCAGCTTGGTTCAGTCCACCGGGGAGCTGTTTTTT	CASSLVQSTGELFF
13	TRBV4-3	TRBJ1-1	-	-	TGCGCCAGCAGCCAAGATTTCATAGAGGAAGCTTTCTTT	CASSQDFIEEAFF
15	TRBV28	TRBJ1-5	TRBD1	-	TGTGCCAGCAGGACCGGGACAGGGGTCAACCAGCCCCAGCATTTT	CASRTGTGVNQPQHF
11	TRBV2	TRBJ2-7	TRBD1	-	TGTGCCAGCAGCTCACAGGGGTGGCAGTACTTC	CASSSQGWQYF
12	TRBV7-9	TRBJ2-1	-	-	TGTGCCAGCAGCTTAAAAGCCAATGAGCAGTTCTTC	CASSLKANEQFF
15	TRBV5-1	TRBJ2-7	-	-	TGCGCCAGCAGCTTGGAGCGGTTCCGAACCTACGAGCAGTACTTC	CASSLERFRTYEQYF
16	TRBV4-1	TRBJ2-3	TRBD2	-	TGCGCCAGCAGCCAAGATCCCCGCGGGGGGGTAGATACGCAGTATTTT	CASSQDPRGGVDTQYF
12	TRBV30	TRBJ1-1	-	once	TGTGCCTGGAGTGCCGGCCCAGGGATTGCTTTCTTT	CAWSAGPGIAFF
17	TRBV5-1	TRBJ2-1	TRBD2	-	TGCGCCAGCAGCAAAGGGGGAACTAGCGGGGGTTTCAATGAGCAGTTCTTC	CASSKGGTSGGFNEQFF
16	TRBV5-6	TRBJ1-5	TRBD1	-	TGTGCCAGCAGCTTGATGGGGGACAGGGGGGACCAGCCCCAGCATTTT	CASSLMGDRGDQPQHF
14	TRBV27	TRBJ2-7	TRBD1	-	TGTGCCAGCAGTAAACGGGACAGGGAGGCCGAGCAGTACTTC	CASSKRDREAEQYF
13	TRBV30	TRBJ1-2	-	-	TGTGCCTGGAGGGGAGACAGGACCTATGGCTACACCTTC	CAWRGDRTYGYTF
16	TRBV18	TRBJ1-4	-	-	TGTGCCAGCTCACCGGGACTGGTGGGGCTAAATGAAAAACTGTTTTTT	CASSPGLVGLNEKLFF
11	TRBV5-4	TRBJ2-1	-	-	TGTGCCAGCAGCTTGGACGGGGGGCCCCTCTTC	CASSLDGGPLF
15	TRBV11-1	TRBJ1-1	-	-	TGTGCCAGCAGCCAAAACAGGGCGGTGAACACTGAAGCTTTCTTT	CASSQNRAVNTEAFF
16	TRBV15	TRBJ2-3	-	-	TGTGCCACCAGCAGAGGAGTCTTAGCGGGCACAGATACGCAGTATTTT	CATSRGVLAGTDTQYF
16	TRBV7-2	TRBJ2-3	-	-	TGTGCCAGCAGCTTAGCGTGGCGGTTAAGCACAGATACGCAGTATTTT	CASSLAWRLSTDTQYF
16	TRBV10-3	TRBJ1-6	TRBD1	-	TGTGCCATCAGTGAGTCGGGGACAGTCTATAATTCACCCCTCCACTTT	CAISESGTVYNSPLHF
14	TRBV19	TRBJ1-1	-	-	TGTGCCAGTAGTTGGACTTCCCAACACACTGAAGCTTTCTTT	CASSWTSQHTEAFF
15	TRBV27	TRBJ2-1	TRBD2	-	TGTGCCAGCAGTTCACTAGCGGGGGAGTACAATGAGCAGTTCTTC	CASSSLAGEYNEQFF
12	TRBV12-3/TRBV12-4	TRBJ2-5	-	-	TGTGCCAGCAGTTTCGGTCAAGAGACCCAGTACTTC	CASSFGQETQYF
13	TRBV27	TRBJ1-2	-	-	TGTGCCAGCAGTCTACAGGCTAACTATGGCTACACCTTC	CASSLQANYGYTF
15	TRBV11-2	TRBJ2-7	-	-	TGTGCCAGCAGCTTTGGGTCGGGGGTGATTTACGAGCAGTACTTC	CASSFGSGVIYEQYF
14	TRBV4-3	TRBJ1-2	TRBD1	-	TGCGCCAGCAGCCATGGGACAGGGGGCATGGGCTACACCTTC	CASSHGTGGMGYTF
15	TRBV6-5	TRBJ2-7	-	-	TGTGCCAGCAGTTACTCCAGGGGACGAACCTACGAGCAGTACTTC	CASSYSRGRTYEQYF
11	TRBV12-3/TRBV12-4	TRBJ1-2	TRBD1	-	TGTGCCAGCAGTAGGGGGCTGGGCTACACCTTC	CASSRGLGYTF
15	TRBV10-3	TRBJ2-3	-	-	TGTGCCATCAGTGAGTCGGAGTACAGCACAGATACGCAGTATTTT	CAISESEYSTDTQYF
14	TRBV6-5	TRBJ2-5	TRBD2	-	TGTGCCAGCGCTCGGATAGCGGGGCAAGAGACCCAGTACTTC	CASARIAGQETQYF
14	TRBV2	TRBJ1-1	-	-	TGTGCCAGCAGTGACGAGCCGTTGAACACTGAAGCTTTCTTT	CASSDEPLNTEAFF
15	TRBV7-9	TRBJ2-1	TRBD2	-	TGTGCCAGCAGCGAGATCCTAGCGGGGTTCAATGAGCAGTTCTTC	CASSEILAGFNEQFF
13	TRBV6-5	TRBJ1-2	-	-	TGTGCCAGCAGCCCGGACTGGAGGGGTGGCTACACCTTC	CASSPDWRGGYTF
16	TRBV25-1	TRBJ2-3	-	-	TGTGCCAGCATGAGGGGGTGGGGGCAAAGCACAGATACGCAGTATTTT	CASMRGWGQSTDTQYF
14	TRBV7-9	TRBJ1-2	TRBD1	-	TGTGCCAGCAGTCCGGACAGGGTCAGTTATGGCTACACCTTC	CASSPDRVSYGYTF
13	TRBV29-1	TRBJ1-1	TRBD1	-	TGCAGCGGGGACAGGGGGTCAAGCACTGAAGCTTTCTTT	CSGDRGSSTEAFF
13	TRBV29-1	TRBJ2-7	TRBD2	-	TGCAGCGCAACAAGCGGGGGATCCTACGAGCAGTACTTC	CSATSGGSYEQYF
18	TRBV21-1	TRBJ1-5	-	-	TGTGCCAGCAGCAAAGAGTGTTTTACCTGGACAGACAATCAGCCCCAGCATTTT	CASSKECFTWTDNQPQHF
17	TRBV18	TRBJ2-2	-	-	TGTGCCAGCTCACCACCGGTTTCGGGAGCGAACACCGGGGAGCTGTTTTTT	CASSPPVSGANTGELFF
14	TRBV2	TRBJ1-1	-	-	TGTGCCAGCAGTGAGAGCCGGGGGGACACTGAAGCTTTCTTT	CASSESRGDTEAFF
15	TRBV18	TRBJ2-1	-	few	TGTGCCAGCTCACCAGGGCAGAGCTCCCGGGGGGAGCAGTTCTTC	CASSPGQSSRGEQFF
12	TRBV10-3	TRBJ2-7	-	-	TGTGCCATCAGTGGTTTAGGGGGCGAGCAGTACTTC	CAISGLGGEQYF
15	TRBV5-4	TRBJ2-3	TRBD2	once	TGTGCCAGCAGCCCGACTAGCGGGGGCACAGATACGCAGTATTTT	CASSPTSGGTDTQYF